This is a list of T cell receptor beta chains from one sample in a study of blood T cell repertoires in COVID-19. Clones were sequenced by immunoSEQ multiplex PCR, and TCRdb holds only the in-frame ones, with some missing. The sample lists 150,000 to 200,000 clones, over 80% occurring once. Material for sequencing was peripheral blood. The receptors were gathered from a man in his 70s who had recovered from COVID-19. Each CDR3 is given with its conserved first and last residue. Fields, in order: V gene, J gene, CDR3 protein.

>TRBV27|TRBJ2-1
CASSLRLAGGNEQFF
>TRBV6-5|TRBJ1-4
CASSYSRTGNEKLFF
>TRBV29-1|TRBJ1-3
CSVESRVGNTIYF
>TRBV2|TRBJ1-1
CASKSSGGAGTEAFF
>TRBV6-1|TRBJ2-1
CASSEKPGRDEQFF
>TRBV3-1/TRBV3-2|TRBJ1-5
CASTNDQGDQPQHF
>TRBV6-1|TRBJ1-3
CASSESFRQSSGNTIYF
>TRBV11-2|TRBJ2-1
CASSPRLAGLSYNEQFF
>TRBV18|TRBJ1-2
CASSPLGQGAHGYTF
>TRBV6-5|TRBJ2-7
CASRDRAYEQYF
>TRBV4-3|TRBJ2-1
CASSQDLIAGGGNEQFF
>TRBV30|TRBJ1-5
CAWSVRENQPQHF
>TRBV28|TRBJ2-2
CASSSGGANTGELFF
>TRBV18|TRBJ2-3
CASFSTSTDTQYF
>TRBV4-1|TRBJ1-2
CASSQGGGNINYGYTF
>TRBV5-1|TRBJ2-5
CASSEGLAEETQYF
>TRBV19|TRBJ2-7
CASSATGTGTYEQYF
>TRBV19|TRBJ1-3
CASSQGTGSGNTIYF
>TRBV28|TRBJ2-1
CASSFFWGPGTGVDNEQFF
>TRBV15|TRBJ1-1
CATSKLQRGAFEAFF
>TRBV14|TRBJ2-1
CASSQEPGTGGLDEQFF
>TRBV7-2|TRBJ2-3
CASSLGQGGTDTQYF
>TRBV4-3|TRBJ2-3
CASSPRANTDTQYF
>TRBV5-8|TRBJ2-1
CASSLAGSGRFHEQFF